This T cell receptor (beta chain) originates from a study of T cells in Graves' hyperthyroidism and ophthalmopathy. This CDR3 spans 16 amino acids. Germline CDR1 is DFQATT and CDR2 is SNEGSKA (reference sequence). Unmatched junction bases numbered 5, after V lost 0 bases and J lost 1 base. This clonotype appeared a few times. Pregnant or lactating patients were excluded, as were those with uncontrolled infection or other autoimmune disease. Using more than 8 ml of fresh peripheral blood, PBMCs were prepared. TCR beta CDR3 sequences were amplified from RNA transcripts. Primed by the HTBI set, a first-round RT-PCR was run on the TCR CDR3. TCRdb recomputed calls from the multiplex PCR reads with MiXCR, one row per CDR3 protein. Among about 700,000 distinct CDR3 sequences listed, 13% to 15% were seen once.

The chain links TRBV20-1 to TRBJ2-2, with 7 bases fitting TRBD1. This TCR was sampled from a woman younger than 30 with Graves' hyperthyroidism. The sequencing sample was made of blood. CDR3 protein: CSAREEGGGNTGELFF. CDR3 DNA: TGCAGTGCTAGAGAAGAAGGGGGCGGGAACACCGGGGAGCTGTTTTTT.